This T cell receptor beta chain came from a study of identifying expanded T cells in peripheral blood. The CDR3 sequence is 13 residues long. The germline V gene encodes CDR1 SGHDT and CDR2 YYEEEE. V lost 0 bases and J lost 9, with 10 bases in between. Concerning this clone: Its specificity is not known.

Data came from immunoSEQ multiplex PCR; TCRdb stores just in-frame clones and leaves some out. The data contain about 91,000 clones, about 87% of them singletons. During the collection period, no donor immune events like infections were recorded. Study results and limitations: Over two and four weeks, about 15 and 19 clones changed, versus around 1.3 between replicates.

The chain recombines TRBV5-6 with TRBJ2-1; tentative D call: TRBD2 (5 bases). This sequence was found in a person aged 18 to 70 in good health. The material sequenced was blood. CDR3 coding DNA: TGTGCCAGCAGCTTGGTGGGGAGAAGTGAGCAGTTCTTC. Protein: CASSLVGRSEQFF.